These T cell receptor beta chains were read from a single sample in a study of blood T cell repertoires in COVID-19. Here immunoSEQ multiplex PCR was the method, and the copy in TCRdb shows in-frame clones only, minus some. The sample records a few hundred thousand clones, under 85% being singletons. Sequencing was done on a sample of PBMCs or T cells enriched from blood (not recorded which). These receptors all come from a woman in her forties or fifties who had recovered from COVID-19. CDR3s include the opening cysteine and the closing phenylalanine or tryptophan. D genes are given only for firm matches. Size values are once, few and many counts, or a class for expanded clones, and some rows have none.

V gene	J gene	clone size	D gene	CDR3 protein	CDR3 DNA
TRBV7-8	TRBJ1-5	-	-	CASSLELAQPQHF	TGTGCCAGCAGCTTAGAACTCGCTCAGCCCCAGCATTTT
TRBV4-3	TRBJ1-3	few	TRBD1	CASSQVRDSSGNTIYF	TGCGCCAGCAGCCAAGTGCGGGACAGCTCTGGAAACACCATATATTTT
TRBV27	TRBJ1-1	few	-	CASSLIGEPEAFF	TGTGCCAGCAGTTTGATCGGGGAACCTGAAGCTTTCTTT
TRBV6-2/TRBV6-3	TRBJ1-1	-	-	CASSPRMGQNTEAFF	TGTGCCAGCAGTCCCCGGATGGGGCAGAACACTGAAGCTTTCTTT
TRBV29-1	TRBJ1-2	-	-	CSAFTGLWNTF	TGCAGCGCTTTTACGGGACTCTGGAACACCTTC
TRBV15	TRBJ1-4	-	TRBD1	CATSRDRVGRKLFF	TGTGCCACCAGCCGGGACAGGGTTGGTCGGAAACTGTTTTTT
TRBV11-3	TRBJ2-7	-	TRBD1	CASSRGQDYEQYF	TGTGCCAGCTCGAGGGGGCAGGACTACGAGCAGTACTTC
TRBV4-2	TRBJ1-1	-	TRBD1	CASSQPPRADGQGAEAFF	TGTGCCAGCAGCCAGCCTCCCCGGGCGGACGGACAGGGGGCGGAAGCTTTCTTT
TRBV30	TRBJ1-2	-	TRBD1	CAWSDLSGGDGYTF	TGTGCCTGGAGTGACCTGTCAGGGGGTGATGGCTACACCTTC
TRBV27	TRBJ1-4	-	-	CASNRAGAPNEKLFF	TGTGCCAGCAACCGGGCGGGGGCGCCTAATGAAAAACTGTTTTTT
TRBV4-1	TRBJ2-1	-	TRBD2	CASSHSGTTSYNEQFF	TGCGCCAGCAGCCACTCCGGGACTACCTCCTACAATGAGCAGTTCTTC
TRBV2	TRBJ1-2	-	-	CASSVMGQNGYTF	TGTGCCAGCAGTGTGATGGGGCAGAATGGCTACACCTTC
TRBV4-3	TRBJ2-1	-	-	CASSQVQGPTYNEQFF	TGCGCCAGCAGCCAAGTCCAGGGGCCCACCTACAATGAGCAGTTCTTC
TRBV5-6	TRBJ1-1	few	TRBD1	CASSPLRQYGGTGGTEAFF	TGTGCCAGCAGCCCCCTTAGGCAATATGGTGGGACAGGGGGGACTGAAGCTTTCTTT
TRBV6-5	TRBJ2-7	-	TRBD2	CASSPTSGRWYEQYF	TGTGCCAGCAGCCCGACTAGCGGGAGGTGGTACGAGCAGTACTTC
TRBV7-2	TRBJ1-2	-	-	CASSLGLGVQAYGYTF	TGTGCCAGCAGCTTAGGGTTAGGGGTACAGGCCTATGGCTACACCTTC
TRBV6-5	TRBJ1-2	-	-	CASSRPDSFGYTF	TGTGCCAGCAGTAGACCGGACAGCTTTGGCTACACCTTC
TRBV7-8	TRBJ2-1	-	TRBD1	CASSRLQGDEQFF	TGTGCCAGCAGCCGATTACAGGGGGACGAGCAGTTCTTC
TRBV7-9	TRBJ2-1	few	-	CASSLAGRPYNEQFF	TGTGCCAGCAGCTTAGCAGGGAGACCCTACAATGAGCAGTTCTTC
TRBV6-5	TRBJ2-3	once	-	CASSYSRGDTQYF	TGTGCCAGCAGTTATTCGAGGGGGGATACGCAGTATTTT
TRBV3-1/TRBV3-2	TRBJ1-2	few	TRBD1	CASSGEQGYGYTF	TGTGCCAGCAGCGGGGAACAGGGGTATGGCTACACCTTC
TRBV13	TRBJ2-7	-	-	CASSLSGGTSSYEQYF	TGTGCCAGCAGCTTATCAGGGGGGACGAGCTCCTACGAGCAGTACTTC
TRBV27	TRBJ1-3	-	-	CASSLSVLGSGNTIYF	TGTGCCAGCAGTTTATCGGTGCTCGGGTCTGGAAACACCATATATTTT
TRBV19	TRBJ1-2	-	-	CASSIDFGSPHF	TGTGCCAGTAGTATAGACTTCGGTTCGCCCCACTTC
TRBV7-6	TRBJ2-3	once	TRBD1	CASSANRGLSDTQYF	TGTGCCAGCAGCGCAAACAGGGGGCTAAGCGATACGCAGTATTTT
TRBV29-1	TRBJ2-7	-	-	CSVEGKEGRSSYEQYF	TGCAGCGTTGAGGGGAAGGAGGGACGAAGCTCCTACGAGCAGTACTTC
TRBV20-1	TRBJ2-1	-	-	CSASIGSSNEQFF	TGCAGTGCTAGTATCGGGAGCAGCAATGAGCAGTTCTTC